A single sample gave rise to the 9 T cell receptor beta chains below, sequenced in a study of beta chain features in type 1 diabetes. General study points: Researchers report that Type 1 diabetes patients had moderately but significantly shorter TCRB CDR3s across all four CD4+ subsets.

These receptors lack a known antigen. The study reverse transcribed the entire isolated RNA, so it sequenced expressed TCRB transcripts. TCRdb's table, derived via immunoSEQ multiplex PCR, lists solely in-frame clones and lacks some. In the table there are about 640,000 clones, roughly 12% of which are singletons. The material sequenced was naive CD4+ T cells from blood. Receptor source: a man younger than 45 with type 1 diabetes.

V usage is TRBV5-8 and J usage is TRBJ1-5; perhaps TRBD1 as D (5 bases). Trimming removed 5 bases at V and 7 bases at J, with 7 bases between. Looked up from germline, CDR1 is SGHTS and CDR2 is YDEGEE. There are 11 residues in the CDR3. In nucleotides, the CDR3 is TGTGCCAGCAGTCGGGACCAGCCCCAGCATTTT. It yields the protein CASSRDQPQHF. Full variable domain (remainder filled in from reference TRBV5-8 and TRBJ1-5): EAGVTQSPTHLIKTRGQQATLRCSPISGHTSVYWYQQALGLGLQFLLWYDEGEERNRGNFPPRFSGRQFPNYSSELNVNALELEDSALYLCASSRDQPQHFGDGTRLSIL.

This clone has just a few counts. CDR3 sequence: CASSVDGINQPQHF. The CDR3 DNA reads as TGTGCCAGCAGCGTAGACGGCATTAATCAGCCCCAGCATTTT. This chain uses TRBV9 with TRBJ1-5; D not resolved. The germline V gene encodes CDR1 SGDLS and CDR2 YYNGEE. The length of the CDR3 is 14 residues. V lost 0 bases, J lost 4 bases, and 8 bases lay in between.

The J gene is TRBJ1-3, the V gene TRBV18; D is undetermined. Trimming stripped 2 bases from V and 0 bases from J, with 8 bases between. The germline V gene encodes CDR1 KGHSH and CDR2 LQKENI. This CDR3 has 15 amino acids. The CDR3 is CASSPDGPSGNTIYF. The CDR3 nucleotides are TGTGCCAGCTCACCAGACGGGCCCTCTGGAAACACCATATATTTT.

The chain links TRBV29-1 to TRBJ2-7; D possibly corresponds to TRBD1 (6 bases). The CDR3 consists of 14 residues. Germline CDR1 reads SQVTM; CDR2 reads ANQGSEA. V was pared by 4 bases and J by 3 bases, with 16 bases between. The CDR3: CSVVSDRGGYEQYF. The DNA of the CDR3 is TGCAGCGTTGTATCGGACAGAGGGGGCTACGAGCAGTACTTC.

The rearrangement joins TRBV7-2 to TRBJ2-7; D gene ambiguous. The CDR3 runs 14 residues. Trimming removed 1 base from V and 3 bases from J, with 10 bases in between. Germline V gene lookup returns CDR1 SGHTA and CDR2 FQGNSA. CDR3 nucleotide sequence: TGTGCCAGCAGCTTAGGTGCAGGTGTCTACGAGCAGTACTTC. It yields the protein CASSLGAGVYEQYF.

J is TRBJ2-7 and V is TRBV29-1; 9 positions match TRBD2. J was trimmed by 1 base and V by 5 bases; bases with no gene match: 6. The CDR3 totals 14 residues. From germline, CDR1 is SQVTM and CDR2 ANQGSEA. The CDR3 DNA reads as TGCAGCGTTTCCCTCCTAGCGGGGTCCTACGAGCAGTACTTC. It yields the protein CSVSLLAGSYEQYF.

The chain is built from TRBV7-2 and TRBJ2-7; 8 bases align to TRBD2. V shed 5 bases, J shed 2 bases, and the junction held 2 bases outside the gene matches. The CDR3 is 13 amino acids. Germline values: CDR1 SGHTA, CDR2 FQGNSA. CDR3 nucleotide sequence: TGTGCCAGCAGCGTGCGGGGGGCCTACGAGCAGTACTTC. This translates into CASSVRGAYEQYF.

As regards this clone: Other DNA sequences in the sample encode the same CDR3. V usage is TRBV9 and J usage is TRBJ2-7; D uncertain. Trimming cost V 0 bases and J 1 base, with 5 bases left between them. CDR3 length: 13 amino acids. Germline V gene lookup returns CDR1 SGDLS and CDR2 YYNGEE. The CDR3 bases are TGTGCCAGCAGCGTAGGCCAGTCCTACGAGCAGTACTTC. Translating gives CASSVGQSYEQYF.

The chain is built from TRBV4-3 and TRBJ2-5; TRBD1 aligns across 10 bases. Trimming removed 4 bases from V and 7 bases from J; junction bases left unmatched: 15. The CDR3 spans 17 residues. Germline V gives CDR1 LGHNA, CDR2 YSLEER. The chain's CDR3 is CASSPGHGTGAAGTQYF. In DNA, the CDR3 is TGCGCCAGCAGCCCTGGGCACGGGACAGGGGCCGCAGGGACCCAGTACTTC.